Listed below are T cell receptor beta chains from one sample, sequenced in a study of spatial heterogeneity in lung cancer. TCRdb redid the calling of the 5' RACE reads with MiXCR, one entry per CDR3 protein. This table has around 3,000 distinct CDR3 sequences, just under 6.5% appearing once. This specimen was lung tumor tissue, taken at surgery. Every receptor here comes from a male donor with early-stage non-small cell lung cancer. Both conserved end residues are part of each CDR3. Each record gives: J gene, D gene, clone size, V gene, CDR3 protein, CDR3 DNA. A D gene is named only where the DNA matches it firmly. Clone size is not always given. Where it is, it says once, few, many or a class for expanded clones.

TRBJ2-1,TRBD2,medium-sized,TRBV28,CASRAGTSVYNEQFF,TGTGCCAGCAGAGCCGGGACTAGCGTTTACAATGAGCAGTTCTTC
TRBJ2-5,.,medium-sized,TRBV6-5,CASSPSGLAAQYF,TGTGCCAGCAGTCCGAGCGGGCTGGCGGCCCAGTACTTC
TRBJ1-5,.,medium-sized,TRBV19,CASSIGVGNQPQHF,TGTGCCAGTAGTATAGGGGTCGGGAATCAGCCCCAGCATTTT
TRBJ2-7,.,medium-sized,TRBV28,CASSLDRYYEQYF,TGTGCCAGCAGTTTAGACAGGTACTACGAGCAGTACTTC
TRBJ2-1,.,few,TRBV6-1,CASSLTTDTEQFF,TGTGCCAGCAGTTTGACGACAGACACTGAGCAGTTCTTC
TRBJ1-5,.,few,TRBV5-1,CASSLAGNQPQHF,TGCGCCAGCAGCTTGGCCGGGAATCAGCCCCAGCATTTT
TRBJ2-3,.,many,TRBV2,CASSIGPGQIFTDTQYF,TGTGCCAGCAGTATAGGGCCAGGACAGATATTCACAGATACGCAGTATTTT
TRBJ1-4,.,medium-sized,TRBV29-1,CSVAMGDEKLFF,TGCAGCGTTGCCATGGGGGATGAAAAACTGTTTTTT
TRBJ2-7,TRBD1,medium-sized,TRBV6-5,CASRGRTGLHREQYF,TGTGCCAGCAGGGGGCGGACAGGCCTGCACCGCGAGCAGTACTTC
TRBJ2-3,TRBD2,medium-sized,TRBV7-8,CAAQAGVLGGRGDTQYF,TGTGCCGCGCAAGCGGGAGTGTTGGGGGGCCGGGGAGATACGCAGTATTTT
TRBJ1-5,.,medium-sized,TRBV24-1,CATIVSGGPNPSNQPQHF,TGTGCCACCATCGTTAGCGGGGGACCCAACCCTAGCAATCAGCCCCAGCATTTT
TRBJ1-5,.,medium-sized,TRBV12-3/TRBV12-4,CASSPARGWGNQPQHF,TGTGCCAGCAGTCCGGCTCGGGGTTGGGGCAATCAGCCCCAGCATTTT
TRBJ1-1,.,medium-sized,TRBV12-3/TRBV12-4,CASSLVGAEAFF,TGTGCCAGCAGTTTAGTAGGCGCTGAAGCTTTCTTT
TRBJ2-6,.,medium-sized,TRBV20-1,CSADPGASGANVLTF,TGCAGTGCCGACCCGGGGGCCTCTGGGGCCAACGTCCTGACTTTC
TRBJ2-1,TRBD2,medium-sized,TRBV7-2,CASNKGLAANEQFF,TGTGCCAGCAATAAGGGACTAGCGGCCAATGAGCAGTTCTTC
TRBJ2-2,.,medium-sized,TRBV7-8,CASSFGGTGELFF,TGTGCCAGCAGCTTTGGGGGCACCGGGGAGCTGTTTTTT
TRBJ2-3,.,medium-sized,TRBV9,CASSGVMASTDTQYF,TGTGCCAGCAGCGGAGTGATGGCCAGCACAGATACGCAGTATTTT
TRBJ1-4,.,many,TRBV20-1,CSAPNPGSTNEKLFF,TGCAGTGCCCCAAATCCCGGGAGTACTAATGAAAAACTGTTTTTT
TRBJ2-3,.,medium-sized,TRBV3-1,CASSPGHASDTQYF,TGTGCCAGCAGCCCGGGCCACGCTTCGGATACGCAGTATTTT
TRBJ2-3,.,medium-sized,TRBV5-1,CASSYPTDTQYF,TGCGCCAGCAGTTACCCCACAGATACGCAGTATTTT
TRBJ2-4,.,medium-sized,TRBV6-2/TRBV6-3,CASTQGQGKNIQYF,TGTGCCAGCACTCAAGGTCAAGGAAAAAACATTCAGTACTTC
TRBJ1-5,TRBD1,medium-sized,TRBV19,CASSTPRPGQGSQPQHF,TGTGCCAGTAGTACCCCCCGACCGGGACAGGGGAGTCAGCCCCAGCATTTT
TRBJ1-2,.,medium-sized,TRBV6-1,CASTQGANYGYTF,TGTGCCAGCACCCAAGGGGCTAACTATGGCTACACCTTC
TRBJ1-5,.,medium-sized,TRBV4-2,CASSQDFSSPQHF,TGTGCCAGCAGCCAAGACTTCAGTTCGCCCCAGCATTTT
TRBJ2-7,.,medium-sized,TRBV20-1,CSARVQEGALSDEQYF,TGCAGTGCCCGCGTACAGGAGGGGGCTCTCTCCGACGAGCAGTACTTC
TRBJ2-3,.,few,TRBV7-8,CASSLDASRTDTQYF,TGTGCCAGCAGCTTAGATGCGTCCCGCACAGATACGCAGTATTTT
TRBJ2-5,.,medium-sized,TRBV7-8,CASSLDEQSETQYF,TGTGCCAGCAGCTTAGACGAGCAGTCAGAGACCCAGTACTTC
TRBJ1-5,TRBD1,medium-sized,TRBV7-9,CASSFNAGQGQPQHF,TGTGCCAGCAGCTTTAACGCGGGACAGGGGCAGCCCCAGCATTTT
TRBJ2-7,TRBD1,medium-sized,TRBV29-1,CSAHGTGGSYEQYF,TGCAGCGCTCACGGGACAGGGGGTTCCTACGAGCAGTACTTC
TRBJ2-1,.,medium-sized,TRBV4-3,CASSRVLGHNEQFF,TGCGCCAGCAGCCGCGTCTTGGGTCACAATGAGCAGTTCTTC
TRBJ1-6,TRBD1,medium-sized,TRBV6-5,CASSYSRTGDSPLHF,TGTGCCAGCAGTTACTCTAGGACAGGGGATTCACCCCTCCACTTT
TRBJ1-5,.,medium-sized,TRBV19,CACRDPNQPQHF,TGTGCCTGCCGGGACCCCAATCAGCCCCAGCATTTT
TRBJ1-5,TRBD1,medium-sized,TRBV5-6,CASSLQGLSNQPQHF,TGTGCCAGCAGCTTACAGGGGCTTAGCAATCAGCCCCAGCATTTT
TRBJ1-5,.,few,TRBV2,CASSAGQEEPQHF,TGTGCCAGCAGTGCGGGACAAGAAGAGCCCCAGCATTTT
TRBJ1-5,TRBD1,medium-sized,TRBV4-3,CASSPSDRAQPQHF,TGCGCCAGCAGCCCCTCGGACAGGGCACAGCCCCAGCATTTT
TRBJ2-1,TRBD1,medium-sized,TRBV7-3,CASSRQGVSSYNEQFF,TGTGCCAGCAGCCGACAGGGGGTAAGCTCCTACAATGAGCAGTTCTTC
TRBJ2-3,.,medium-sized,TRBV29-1,CSVRTTDTQYF,TGCAGCGTCCGGACCACAGATACGCAGTATTTT
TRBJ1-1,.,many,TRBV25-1,CASRETENTEAFF,TGTGCCAGCAGGGAGACAGAGAACACTGAAGCTTTCTTT
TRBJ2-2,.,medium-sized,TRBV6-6,CASSYGHPSTGELFF,TGTGCCAGCAGTTACGGGCACCCCAGCACCGGGGAGCTGTTTTTT
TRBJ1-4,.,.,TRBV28,CASSFILYPGQETNEKLFF,TGTGCCAGCAGTTTCATCCTCTACCCTGGGCAGGAGACTAATGAAAAACTGTTTTTT
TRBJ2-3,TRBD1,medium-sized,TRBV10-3,CAAQGAADTQYF,TGTGCCGCACAGGGGGCTGCAGATACGCAGTATTTT
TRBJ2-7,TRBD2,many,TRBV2,CASSEGTSVSYEQYF,TGTGCCAGCAGTGAAGGGACTAGTGTCTCCTACGAGCAGTACTTC
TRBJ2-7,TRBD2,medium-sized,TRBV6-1,CASSEGGLAPYEQYF,TGTGCCAGCAGTGAAGGAGGACTAGCGCCTTACGAGCAGTACTTC
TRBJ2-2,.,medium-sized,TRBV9,CASSVSLADTGELFF,TGTGCCAGCAGCGTCTCACTAGCAGACACCGGGGAGCTGTTTTTT
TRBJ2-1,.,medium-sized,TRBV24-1,CATSDFGQGKANEQFF,TGTGCCACCAGTGATTTCGGCCAGGGAAAGGCTAATGAGCAGTTCTTC
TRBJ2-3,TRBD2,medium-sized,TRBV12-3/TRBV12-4,CASSTTSGGATDTQYF,TGTGCCAGCAGCACTACTAGCGGGGGGGCGACAGATACGCAGTATTTT
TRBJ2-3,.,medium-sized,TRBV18,CASSPSLDTQYF,TGTGCCAGCTCACCTTCCCTCGATACGCAGTATTTT
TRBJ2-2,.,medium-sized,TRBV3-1,CASSPWQTGELFF,TGTGCCAGCAGCCCATGGCAAACCGGGGAGCTGTTTTTT
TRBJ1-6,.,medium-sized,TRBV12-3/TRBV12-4,CASSLGGEQSPLHF,TGTGCCAGCAGCCTAGGGGGGGAACAATCACCCCTCCACTTT
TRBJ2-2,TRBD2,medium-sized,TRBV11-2,CASSPTSGNTGELFF,TGTGCCAGCAGCCCTACTAGCGGGAACACCGGGGAGCTGTTTTTT
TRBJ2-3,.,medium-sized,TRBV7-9,CASSLAQGGTDTQYF,TGTGCCAGCAGCTTAGCGCAAGGGGGAACAGATACGCAGTATTTT
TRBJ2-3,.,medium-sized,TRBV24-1,CATSDFGTDTQYF,TGTGCCACCAGTGATTTCGGCACAGATACGCAGTATTTT
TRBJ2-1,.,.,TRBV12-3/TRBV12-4,CASSRPLRGPYNEQFF,TGTGCCAGCAGCCGACCCCTTAGGGGACCCTACAATGAGCAGTTCTTC
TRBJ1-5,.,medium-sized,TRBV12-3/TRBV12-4,CASSSLIGANQPQHF,TGTGCCAGCAGTTCCCTAATAGGGGCCAATCAGCCCCAGCATTTT
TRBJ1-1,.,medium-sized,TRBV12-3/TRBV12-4,CASSLQSTDPHTEAFF,TGTGCCAGCAGCCTCCAATCGACGGATCCCCACACTGAAGCTTTCTTT
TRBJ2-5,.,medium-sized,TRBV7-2,CASSLDASLQETQYF,TGTGCCAGCAGCTTAGATGCCAGCCTTCAAGAGACCCAGTACTTC
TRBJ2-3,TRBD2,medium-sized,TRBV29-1,CSVEGSGGLRGTQYF,TGCAGCGTTGAGGGTAGCGGGGGGCTCAGAGGTACGCAGTATTTT
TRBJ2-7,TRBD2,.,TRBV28,CASSLGTSGEQYF,TGTGCCAGCAGTTTAGGGACTAGCGGCGAGCAGTACTTC